This note documents a single T cell receptor (beta chain) sequence. These data come from a study of blood T cell repertoires in COVID-19. Study at large: Samples came from the United States, Italy and Spain, spanning acute and convalescent COVID-19. The analysed material was cDNA or gDNA that came from T cells, B-cell-depleted T cells, or PBMCs.

Study processing details: From reference gene primer amplification, estimates of nucleated cell counts were derived. Profiled with immunoSEQ multiplex PCR; TCRdb holds only in-frame clones, not every one. The V and J calls and the clone size are those of that table, but D and trimming were determined from the DNA. The table includes approximately 250,000 clones, around 83% detected once. There are 13 residues in the CDR3. Germline V lookup: CDR1 LGHDT, CDR2 YNNKEL (reference sequence). Trimming cost V 7 bases and J 4 bases, with 13 bases left between them. The origin of this receptor is a woman in her thirties or forties who had recovered from COVID-19. This chain uses TRBV3-1 (or the pseudogene TRBV3-2) with TRBJ1-1; no clear D gene. Sequencing input: peripheral blood. The CDR3, as DNA: TGTGCCAGCACGCCGAAATCGGGCACTGAAGCTTTCTTT. Translating gives CASTPKSGTEAFF.